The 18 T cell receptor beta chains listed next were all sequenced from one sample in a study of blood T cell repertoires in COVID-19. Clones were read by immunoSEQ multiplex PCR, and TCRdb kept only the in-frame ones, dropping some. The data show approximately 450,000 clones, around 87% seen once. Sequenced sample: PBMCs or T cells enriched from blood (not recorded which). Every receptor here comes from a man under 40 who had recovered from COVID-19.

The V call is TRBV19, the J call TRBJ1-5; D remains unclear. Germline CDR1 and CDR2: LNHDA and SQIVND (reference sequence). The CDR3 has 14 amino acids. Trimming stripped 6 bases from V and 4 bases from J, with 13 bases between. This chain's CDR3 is CASSPPGGNQPQHF. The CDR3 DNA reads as TGTGCCAGTAGCCCGCCAGGAGGGAATCAGCCCCAGCATTTT.

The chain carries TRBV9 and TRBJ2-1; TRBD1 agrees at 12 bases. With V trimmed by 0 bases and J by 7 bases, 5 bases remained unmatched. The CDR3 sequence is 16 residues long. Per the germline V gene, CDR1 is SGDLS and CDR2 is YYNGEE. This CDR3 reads CASSVEGQGALNEQFF. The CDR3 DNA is TGTGCCAGCAGCGTAGAGGGACAGGGGGCGTTGAATGAGCAGTTCTTC.

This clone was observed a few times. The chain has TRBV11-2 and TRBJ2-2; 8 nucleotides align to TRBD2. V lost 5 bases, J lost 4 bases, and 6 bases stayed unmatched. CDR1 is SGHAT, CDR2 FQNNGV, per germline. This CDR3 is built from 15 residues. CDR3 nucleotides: TGTGCCAGCAGCGTCACTAGCGGCCGCACCGGGGAGCTGTTTTTT. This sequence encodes CASSVTSGRTGELFF.

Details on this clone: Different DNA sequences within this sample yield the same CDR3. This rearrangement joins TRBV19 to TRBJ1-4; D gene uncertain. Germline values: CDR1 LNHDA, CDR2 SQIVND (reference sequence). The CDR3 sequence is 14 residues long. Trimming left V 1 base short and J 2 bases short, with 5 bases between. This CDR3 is CASSIGATNEKLFF. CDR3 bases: TGTGCCAGTAGTATAGGAGCTACTAATGAAAAACTGTTTTTT.

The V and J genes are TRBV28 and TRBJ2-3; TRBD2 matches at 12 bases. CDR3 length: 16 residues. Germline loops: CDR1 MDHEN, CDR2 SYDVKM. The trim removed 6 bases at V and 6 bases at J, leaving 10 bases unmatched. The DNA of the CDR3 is TGTGCCAGCAGGACCGCTAGCGGGAGGGCCCCCGATACGCAGTATTTT. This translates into CASRTASGRAPDTQYF.

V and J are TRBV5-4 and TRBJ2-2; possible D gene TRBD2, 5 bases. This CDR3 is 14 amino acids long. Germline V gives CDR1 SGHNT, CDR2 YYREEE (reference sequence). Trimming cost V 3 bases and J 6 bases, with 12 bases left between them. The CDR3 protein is CASSSGGPAGELFF. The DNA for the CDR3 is TGTGCCAGCAGCTCCGGAGGCCCCGCCGGGGAGCTGTTTTTT.

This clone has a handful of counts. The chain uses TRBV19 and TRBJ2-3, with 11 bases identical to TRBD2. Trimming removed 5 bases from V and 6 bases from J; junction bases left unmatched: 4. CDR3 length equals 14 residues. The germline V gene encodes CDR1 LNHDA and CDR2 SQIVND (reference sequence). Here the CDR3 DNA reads TGTGCCAGTAGTTTACGGACTAGCGGGGATACGCAGTATTTT. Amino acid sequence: CASSLRTSGDTQYF.

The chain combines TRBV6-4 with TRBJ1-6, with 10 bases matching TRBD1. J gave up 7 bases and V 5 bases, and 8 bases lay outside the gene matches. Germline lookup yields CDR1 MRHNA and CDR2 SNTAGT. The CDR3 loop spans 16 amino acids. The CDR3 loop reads CASSPDRGNRNSPLHF. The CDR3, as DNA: TGTGCCAGCAGTCCGGACAGGGGGAATAGGAATTCACCCCTCCACTTT.

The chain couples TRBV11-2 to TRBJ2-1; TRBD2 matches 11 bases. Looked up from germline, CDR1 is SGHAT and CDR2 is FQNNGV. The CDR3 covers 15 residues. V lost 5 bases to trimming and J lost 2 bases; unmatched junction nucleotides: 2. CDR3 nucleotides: TGTGCCAGCAGCATGACTAGCGGGACCTACAATGAGCAGTTCTTC. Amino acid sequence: CASSMTSGTYNEQFF.

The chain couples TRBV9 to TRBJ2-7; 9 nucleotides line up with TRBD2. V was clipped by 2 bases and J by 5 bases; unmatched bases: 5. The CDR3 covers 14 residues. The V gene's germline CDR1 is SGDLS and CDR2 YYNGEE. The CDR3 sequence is CASSVYSGSDEQYF. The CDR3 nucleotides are TGTGCCAGCAGCGTGTATAGCGGGAGCGACGAGCAGTACTTC.

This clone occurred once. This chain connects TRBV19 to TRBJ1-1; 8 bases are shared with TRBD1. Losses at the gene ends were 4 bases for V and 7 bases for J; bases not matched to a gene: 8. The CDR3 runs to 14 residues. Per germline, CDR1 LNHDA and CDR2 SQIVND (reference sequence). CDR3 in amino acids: CASSTGQGKNEAFF. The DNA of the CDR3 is TGTGCCAGTAGTACAGGACAGGGCAAGAATGAAGCTTTCTTT.

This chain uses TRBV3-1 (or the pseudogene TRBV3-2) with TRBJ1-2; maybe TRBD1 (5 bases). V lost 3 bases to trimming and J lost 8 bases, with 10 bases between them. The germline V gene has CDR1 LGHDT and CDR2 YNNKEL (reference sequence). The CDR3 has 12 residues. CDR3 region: CASSQGGRGYTF. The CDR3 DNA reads TGTGCCAGCAGCCAGGGGGGACGAGGCTACACCTTC.

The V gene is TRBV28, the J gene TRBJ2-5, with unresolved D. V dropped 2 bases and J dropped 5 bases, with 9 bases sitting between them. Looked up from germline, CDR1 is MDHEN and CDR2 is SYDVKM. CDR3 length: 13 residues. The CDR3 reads CASSLAAPETQYF. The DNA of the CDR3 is TGTGCCAGCAGTTTAGCGGCCCCCGAGACCCAGTACTTC.

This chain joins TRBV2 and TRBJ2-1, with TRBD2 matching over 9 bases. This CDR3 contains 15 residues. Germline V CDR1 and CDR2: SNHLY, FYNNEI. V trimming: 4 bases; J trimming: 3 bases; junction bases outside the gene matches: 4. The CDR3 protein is CASSAGTSSYNEQFF. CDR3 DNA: TGTGCCAGCAGTGCCGGGACTAGCAGCTACAATGAGCAGTTCTTC. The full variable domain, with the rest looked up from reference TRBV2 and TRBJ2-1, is EPEVTQTPSHQVTQMGQEVILRCVPISNHLYFYWYRQILGQKVEFLVSFYNNEISEKSEIFDDQFSVERPDGSNFTLKIRSTKLEDSAMYFCASSAGTSSYNEQFFGPGTRLTVL.

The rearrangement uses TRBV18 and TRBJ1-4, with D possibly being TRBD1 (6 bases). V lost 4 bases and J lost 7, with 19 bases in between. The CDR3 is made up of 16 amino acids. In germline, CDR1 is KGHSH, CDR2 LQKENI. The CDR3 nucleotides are TGTGCCAGCTCACAAGGAACCGGGACAACCCTTGAAAAACTGTTTTTT. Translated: CASSQGTGTTLEKLFF.

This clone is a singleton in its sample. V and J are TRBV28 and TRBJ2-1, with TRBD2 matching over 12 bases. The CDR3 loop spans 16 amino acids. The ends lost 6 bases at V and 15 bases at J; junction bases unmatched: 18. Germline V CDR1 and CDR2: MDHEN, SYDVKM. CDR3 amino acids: CASRSSGGHGLAGMFF. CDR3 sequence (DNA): TGTGCCAGCAGGTCATCCGGGGGTCATGGACTAGCGGGGATGTTCTTC.

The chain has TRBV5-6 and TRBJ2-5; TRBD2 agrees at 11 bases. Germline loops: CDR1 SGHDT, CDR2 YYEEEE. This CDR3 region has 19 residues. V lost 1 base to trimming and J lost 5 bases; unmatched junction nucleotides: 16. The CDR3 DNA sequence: TGTGCCAGCAGCTTGACTTTGGGAATAGCGGGAGGGCCGGGGGAGACCCAGTACTTC. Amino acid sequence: CASSLTLGIAGGPGETQYF.

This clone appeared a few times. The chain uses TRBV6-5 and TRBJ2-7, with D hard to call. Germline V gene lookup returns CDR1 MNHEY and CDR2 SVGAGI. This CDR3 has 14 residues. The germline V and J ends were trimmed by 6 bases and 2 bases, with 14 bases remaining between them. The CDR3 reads CASRPQSGPYEQYF. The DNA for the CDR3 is TGTGCCAGCAGGCCTCAGTCTGGCCCCTACGAGCAGTACTTC.